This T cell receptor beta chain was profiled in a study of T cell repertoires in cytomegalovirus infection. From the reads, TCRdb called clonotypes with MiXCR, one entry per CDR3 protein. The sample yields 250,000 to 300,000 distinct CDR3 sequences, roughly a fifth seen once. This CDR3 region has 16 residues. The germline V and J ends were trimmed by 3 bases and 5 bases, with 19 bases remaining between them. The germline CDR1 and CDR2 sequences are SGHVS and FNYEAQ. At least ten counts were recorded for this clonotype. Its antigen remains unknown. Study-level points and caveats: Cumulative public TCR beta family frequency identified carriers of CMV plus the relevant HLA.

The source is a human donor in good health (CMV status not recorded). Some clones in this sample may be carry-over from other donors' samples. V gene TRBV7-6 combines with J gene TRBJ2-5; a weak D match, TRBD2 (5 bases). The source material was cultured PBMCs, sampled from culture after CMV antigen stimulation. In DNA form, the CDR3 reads TGTGCCAGCAGCTTCGACCCCACTAGTAATGAGGAGACCCAGTACTTC. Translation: CASSFDPTSNEETQYF.